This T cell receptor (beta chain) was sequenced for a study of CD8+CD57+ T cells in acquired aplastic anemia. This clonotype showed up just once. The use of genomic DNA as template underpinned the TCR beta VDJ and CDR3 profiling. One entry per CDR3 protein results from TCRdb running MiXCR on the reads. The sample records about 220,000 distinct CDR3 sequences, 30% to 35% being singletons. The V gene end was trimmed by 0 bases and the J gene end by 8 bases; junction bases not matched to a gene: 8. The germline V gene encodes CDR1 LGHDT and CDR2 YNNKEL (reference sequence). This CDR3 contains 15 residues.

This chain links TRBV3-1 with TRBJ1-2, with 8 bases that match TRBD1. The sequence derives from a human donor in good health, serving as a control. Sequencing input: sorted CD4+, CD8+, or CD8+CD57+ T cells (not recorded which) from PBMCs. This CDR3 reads CASSQELGQDGGYTF. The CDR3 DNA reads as TGTGCCAGCAGCCAAGAATTGGGACAGGACGGAGGCTACACCTTC.